Sequencing of this TCR beta chain was carried out in a study of spatial heterogeneity in lung cancer. This clonotype was detected many times. Since it is a stray read in a library aimed at alpha chains, this beta chain has a size that is not meaningful. A single record per CDR3 protein comes from TCRdb applying MiXCR to the 5' RACE reads. This table holds 2,700 or so distinct CDR3 sequences, less than 10% found once. This CDR3 is 16 amino acids long. The V segment lost 8 bases and the J segment 3 bases; nucleotides outside the gene matches: 10. The time point was: sample taken at primary tumor resection. Material for sequencing was whole RNA from tumor, nontumor lung or frozen PBMC, left unsorted.

V is TRBV12-3 or TRBV12-4 and J is TRBJ2-2; 9 bases are shared with TRBD1. This clonotype originated in a male donor with early-stage non-small cell lung cancer. The input for sequencing was normal lung tissue next to the tumor, taken at surgery. The CDR3 is CASGLRDRAYTGELFF. The CDR3 DNA is TGTGCCAGCGGCCTCCGGGACAGGGCTTACACCGGGGAGCTGTTTTTT.